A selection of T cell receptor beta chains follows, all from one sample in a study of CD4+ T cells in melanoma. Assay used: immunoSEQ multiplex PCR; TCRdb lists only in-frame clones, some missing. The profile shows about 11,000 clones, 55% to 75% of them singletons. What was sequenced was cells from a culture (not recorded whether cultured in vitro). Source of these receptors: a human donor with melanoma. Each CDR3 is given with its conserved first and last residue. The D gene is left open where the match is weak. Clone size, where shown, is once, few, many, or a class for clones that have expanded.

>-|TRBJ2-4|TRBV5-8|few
CASSLTGWENIQYF
TGTGCCAGCAGCTTGACAGGGTGGGAAAACATTCAGTACTTC
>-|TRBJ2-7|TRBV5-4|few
CASSEISSYEQYF
TGTGCCAGCAGCGAGATCAGCTCCTACGAGCAGTACTTC
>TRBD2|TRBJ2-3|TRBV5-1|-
CASSLFTTSGATDTQYF
TGCGCCAGCAGCTTGTTCACGACTAGCGGGGCCACAGATACGCAGTATTTT
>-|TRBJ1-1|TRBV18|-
CASSPNRQFEAFF
TGTGCCAGCTCACCAAACAGGCAGTTTGAAGCTTTCTTT
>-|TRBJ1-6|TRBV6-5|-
CASSYSDGHASPLHF
TGTGCCAGCAGTTACTCAGACGGACACGCTTCACCCCTCCACTTT
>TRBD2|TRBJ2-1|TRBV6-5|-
CASSRLAGPNEQFF
TGTGCCAGCAGTAGACTAGCGGGGCCCAATGAGCAGTTCTTC
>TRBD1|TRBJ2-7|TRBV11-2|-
CASSPHLGQGSEQYF
TGTGCCAGCAGCCCCCATTTGGGACAGGGTTCCGAGCAGTACTTC
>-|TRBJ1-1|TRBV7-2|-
CASSQNRRRNTEAFF
TGTGCCAGCAGCCAAAACCGGCGGAGGAACACTGAAGCTTTCTTT
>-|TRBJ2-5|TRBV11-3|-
CASSPQGQETQYF
TGTGCCAGCAGCCCACAGGGTCAAGAGACCCAGTACTTC
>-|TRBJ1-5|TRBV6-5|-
CASRDEGHSNQPQHF
TGTGCCAGCAGGGACGAGGGGCATAGCAATCAGCCCCAGCATTTT
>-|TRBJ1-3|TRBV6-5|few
CASSRGNSGNTIYF
TGTGCCAGCAGTCGGGGGAACTCTGGAAACACCATATATTTT
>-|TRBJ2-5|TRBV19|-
CASSLWVGETQYF
TGTGCCAGTAGTCTGTGGGTCGGAGAGACCCAGTACTTC
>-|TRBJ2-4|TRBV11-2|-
CASSRIFPPQGRAKNIQYF
TGTGCCAGCAGCAGGATATTCCCACCCCAGGGGAGGGCCAAAAACATTCAGTACTTC
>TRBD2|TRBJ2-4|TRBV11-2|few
CASSSTRGTNIQYF
TGTGCCAGCAGCAGTACGCGGGGGACAAACATTCAGTACTTC
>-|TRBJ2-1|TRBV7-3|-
CASSGSRDGEQFF
TGTGCCAGCAGTGGGTCCCGGGACGGTGAGCAGTTCTTC
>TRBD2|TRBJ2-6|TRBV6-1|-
CASSAGGGNSGANVLTF
TGTGCCAGCAGTGCCGGGGGGGGGAACTCTGGGGCCAACGTCCTGACTTTC
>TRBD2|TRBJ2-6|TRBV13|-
CASSYGTSPGANVLTF
TGTGCCAGCAGCTACGGGACTAGCCCTGGGGCCAACGTCCTGACTTTC
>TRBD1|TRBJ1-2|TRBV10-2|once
CASSVDRGNYGYTF
TGCGCCAGCAGTGTCGACAGGGGGAACTATGGCTACACCTTC
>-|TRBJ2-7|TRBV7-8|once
CASSLAEGAEQYF
TGTGCCAGCAGCTTAGCGGAGGGTGCCGAGCAGTACTTC
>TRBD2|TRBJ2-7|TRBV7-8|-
CASSWGLAAYEQYF
TGTGCCAGCAGCTGGGGACTAGCGGCATACGAGCAGTACTTC
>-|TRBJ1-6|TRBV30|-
CAWSVRYNSPLHF
TGTGCCTGGAGTGTACGATATAATTCACCCCTCCACTTT
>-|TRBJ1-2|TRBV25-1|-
CASSAPGGRVYGYTF
TGTGCCAGCAGTGCCCCCGGCGGGCGAGTCTATGGCTACACCTTC
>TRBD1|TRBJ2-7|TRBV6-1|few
CASSRQGHEQYF
TGTGCCAGCAGCCGACAGGGTCACGAGCAGTACTTC